This paragraph covers one TCR beta chain sequence. In its sample, this clone comes out as medium-sized (0.01 to 0.1%). No cognate antigen has been identified for it. Base qualities are not recorded, but no much larger clone differs from it by a single base. The CDR1 and CDR2 encoded by the germline V gene are MNHEY and SVGEGT. V is cut by 7 bases and J by 3 bases, and the space between the germline ends is 19 bases. The CDR3 has 15 amino acids, counting the end cysteine and phenylalanine. This entry keeps only the CDR3 DNA: 45 bases, framed from base 1. Libraries were made using PCR. Sequenced using an Illumina HiSeq 4000. High-throughput sequencing was used to profile the TCR beta-chain CDR3 region of every patient. In the source study's methods: The researchers built a classifier to tell apart papillary thyroid cancer patients with distant metastasis, based on CDR3 differences among clinicopathological groups. To measure repertoire diversity the researchers used the Shannon index, while the Morisita-Horn index served to gauge how similar the tumor and blood repertoires were. TCRdb redid the processing of the public reads, applying fastp at Q25 and MiXCR, and retained in-frame beta chains. The V and J calls follow TCRdb's processing rather than the paper's. The sample records over 10,000 clones, 23% of which are singletons. Jointly, the top ten make up around 12% of the sample.

The data belong to a study of metastatic and nonmetastatic thyroid tumors (dated by TCRdb to 2019 to 2021). Notes on the research overall: The researchers compared repertoires between peripheral blood samples and tumor or nodule tissue samples from patients with malignant or benign thyroid disease. Summary of the overall study and its limitations: TCR beta diversity was reported as significantly higher in malignant tumors than in benign nodules, in both blood and tumor samples.

No treatment had been received by any patient before thyroid surgery. Using T-cell receptor beta sequencing, the researchers looked back retrospectively at clinical samples from patients, gathered between about 2011 and 2019. The receptor comes from a female donor with papillary thyroid cancer or a benign thyroid nodule (not recorded which). Some clones in this sample may be carry-over from other donors' samples. Recombination linked TRBV6-2 or TRBV6-3 to TRBJ2-7, and perhaps TRBD2 as D gene, on 6 matching bases. Sequencing was performed on adjacent normal tissue. Here the CDR3 is given as CASTDPSVNYYEQYF. The nucleotides are TGTGCCAGCACCGACCCTAGCGTTAACTACTACGAGCAGTACTTC.